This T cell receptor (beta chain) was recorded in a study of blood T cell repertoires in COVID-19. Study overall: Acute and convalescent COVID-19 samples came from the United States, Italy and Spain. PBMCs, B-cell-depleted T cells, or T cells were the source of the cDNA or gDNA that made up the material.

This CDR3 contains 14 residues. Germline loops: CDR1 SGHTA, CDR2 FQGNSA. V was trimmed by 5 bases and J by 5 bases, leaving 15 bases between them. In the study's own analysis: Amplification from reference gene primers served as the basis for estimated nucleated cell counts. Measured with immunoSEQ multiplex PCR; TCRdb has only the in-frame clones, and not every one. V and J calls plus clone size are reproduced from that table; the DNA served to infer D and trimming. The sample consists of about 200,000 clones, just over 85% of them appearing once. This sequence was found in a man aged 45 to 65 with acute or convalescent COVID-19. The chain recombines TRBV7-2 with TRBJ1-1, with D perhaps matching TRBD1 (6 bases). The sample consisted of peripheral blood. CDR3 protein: CASSLTGFGTEAFF. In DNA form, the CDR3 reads TGTGCCAGCAGCCTCACAGGGTTTGGTACTGAAGCTTTCTTT. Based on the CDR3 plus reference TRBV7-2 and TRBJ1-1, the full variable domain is GAGVSQSPSNKVTEKGKDVELRCDPISGHTALYWYRQSLGQGLEFLIYFQGNSAPDKSGLPSDRFSAERTGGSVSTLTIQRTQQEDSAVYLCASSLTGFGTEAFFGQGTRLTVV.